One and the same sample provided the 9 T cell receptor beta chains below, sequenced in a study of graft-versus-host responses after intestinal transplantation. Sequenced by immunoSEQ multiplex PCR; TCRdb stores in-frame clones only, minus some. Of roughly 14,000 clones listed, roughly 28% are singletons. Sequences were derived from alloreactive CD4+ T cells from a mixed lymphocyte reaction culture, sampled before intestinal transplant. The subset here: CFSE-low proliferating T cells sorted from roughly six-day pre-transplant mixed lymphocyte reaction (GvH or HvG direction). The receptors stem from a human patient who received an intestinal transplant.

The chain is built from TRBV19 and TRBJ1-2, with D possibly matching TRBD1 (5 bases). The length of the CDR3 is 12 residues. The germline V gene encodes CDR1 LNHDA and CDR2 SQIVND (reference sequence). With 9 bases removed from V and 7 bases from J, the gap between germline ends came to 15 bases. The CDR3 loop reads CASNPPRGGYTF. The CDR3, as DNA: TGTGCCAGCAACCCCCCTAGGGGTGGCTACACCTTC. Full variable domain (outside the CDR3, taken from reference TRBV19 and TRBJ1-2): DGGITQSPKYLFRKEGQNVTLSCEQNLNHDAMYWYRQDPGQGLRLIYYSQIVNDFQKGDIAEGYSVSREKKESFPLTVTSAQKNPTAFYLCASNPPRGGYTFGSGTRLTVV.

The chain employs TRBV14 and TRBJ2-7; TRBD2 aligns across 11 bases. The J segment lost 6 bases and the V segment lost 2 bases, leaving 6 bases of the junction unmatched. CDR3 length equals 15 residues. The germline V gene has CDR1 SGHDN and CDR2 FVKESK. The CDR3 DNA reads TGTGCCAGCAGCCAAACTAGCGGGAGTTCGATCGAGCAGTACTTC. Amino acids: CASSQTSGSSIEQYF.

In this sample, this clone turned up a few times. This rearrangement joins TRBV6-5 to TRBJ2-7; 7 bases are a match to TRBD1. This CDR3 spans 12 amino acids. J was trimmed by 3 bases and V by 5 bases; bases with no gene match: 1. Germline CDR1 reads MNHEY; CDR2 reads SVGAGI. The CDR3, as DNA: TGTGCCAGCAGTCGGACAGGCTACGAGCAGTACTTC. Amino acids: CASSRTGYEQYF.

Points on this clone: Given a much more abundant clone one base away, this may be a read error. Other DNA sequences from this sample encode an identical CDR3 as well. This chain links TRBV2 with TRBJ1-5; maybe TRBD1 (6 bases). Trimming took 9 bases from V and 1 from J, leaving 16 bases between them. There are 15 residues in the CDR3. Per germline, CDR1 SNHLY and CDR2 FYNNEI. The CDR3 sequence is CASREWTVSNQPQHF. CDR3 DNA: TGTGCCAGTAGGGAGTGGACAGTGAGCAATCAGCCCCAGCATTTT.

This chain connects TRBV19 to TRBJ1-2, with 7 bases matching TRBD1. Germline V gives CDR1 LNHDA, CDR2 SQIVND (reference sequence). The CDR3 spans 16 residues. Unmatched junction bases numbered 9, after V lost 3 bases and J lost 2 bases. CDR3 sequence reads: CASSMTGLARNYGYTF. The CDR3 DNA is TGTGCCAGTAGTATGACAGGGTTAGCCCGAAACTATGGCTACACCTTC. Filled out from reference TRBV19 and TRBJ1-2, the complete variable domain reads DGGITQSPKYLFRKEGQNVTLSCEQNLNHDAMYWYRQDPGQGLRLIYYSQIVNDFQKGDIAEGYSVSREKKESFPLTVTSAQKNPTAFYLCASSMTGLARNYGYTFGSGTRLTVV.

This clone was counted only a few times. This chain uses TRBV28 with TRBJ2-1; 8 nucleotides align to TRBD2. V lost 6 bases to trimming and J lost 15 bases; unmatched junction nucleotides: 10. Germline lookup yields CDR1 MDHEN and CDR2 SYDVKM. This CDR3 spans 12 amino acids. The CDR3 DNA reads as TGTGCCAGCAGAGTGGAGCGGGAGCGGTGGTTCTTC. Its protein is CASRVERERWFF. The complete variable domain, with remaining parts taken from reference TRBV28 and TRBJ2-1, reads DVKVTQSSRYLVKRTGEKVFLECVQDMDHENMFWYRQDPGLGLRLIYFSYDVKMKEKGDIPEGYSVSREKKERFSLILESASTNQTSMYLCASRVERERWFFGPGTRLTVL.

The CDR3 DNA reads as TGCGCCAGCAGCTTGGGGATAGCGTCAACTAATGAAAAACTGTTTTTT. Translated, it gives CASSLGIASTNEKLFF. The chain uses TRBV5-1 and TRBJ1-4, with D uncertain. The V gene's germline CDR1 is SGHRS and CDR2 YFSETQ. Trimming removed 0 bases at V and 0 bases at J, with 9 bases between. This CDR3 is built from 16 residues.

The rearrangement joins TRBV7-9 to TRBJ2-2; 14 bases are a match to TRBD2. The CDR3 contains 17 residues. V lost 3 bases and J lost 4; bases outside the gene matches: 4. CDR1 and CDR2 from the germline V gene are SEHNR and FQNEAQ (reference sequence). DNA for the CDR3: TGTGCCAGCAGCTTGGGGACTAGCGGGAGCGTCACCGGGGAGCTGTTTTTT. As protein: CASSLGTSGSVTGELFF.

This clone was counted a few times. V gene TRBV19 combines with J gene TRBJ1-1; the D gene is possibly TRBD1 (5 bases). Germline V lookup: CDR1 LNHDA, CDR2 SQIVND (reference sequence). V dropped 5 bases and J dropped 0 bases, with 10 bases sitting between them. The CDR3 runs to 14 residues. CDR3 protein: CASSLRALNTEAFF. The CDR3 bases are TGTGCCAGTAGTCTCAGGGCACTGAACACTGAAGCTTTCTTT.